Listed below are T cell receptor beta chains from one sample, sequenced in a study of blood T cell repertoires in COVID-19. The protocol was immunoSEQ multiplex PCR, while the TCRdb copy is restricted to in-frame clones and leaves out a portion. The table lists 350,000 to 450,000 clones, about 90% of them singletons. Sequencing was performed on peripheral blood. Receptors were obtained from a woman aged 60-70 years with COVID-19, enrolled during active disease. Both conserved end residues are part of each CDR3. D genes are given only for firm matches. Rows may omit the clone size; those that give it use once, few, many or a size class.

NA | TRBJ2-4 | NA | TRBV5-5 | CASSLAAAAVSNIQYF | TGTGCCAGCAGCTTGGCCGCGGCGGCGGTATCGAACATTCAGTACTTC
NA | TRBJ1-2 | NA | TRBV19 | CASSNGRYGYTF | TGTGCCAGTAGTAACGGTCGGTATGGCTACACCTTC
few | TRBJ1-1 | NA | TRBV27 | CASSLYGERNTEAFF | TGTGCCAGCAGTTTATACGGGGAGAGGAACACTGAAGCTTTCTTT
NA | TRBJ2-3 | TRBD1 | TRBV4-2 | CAISTGTGDTDTQYF | TGTGCCATTTCCACGGGGACAGGGGACACAGATACGCAGTATTTT
NA | TRBJ1-3 | NA | TRBV30 | CAWNQNSGNTIYF | TGTGCCTGGAACCAGAACTCTGGAAACACCATATATTTT
NA | TRBJ2-5 | NA | TRBV18 | CASSPPGQWVTETQYF | TGTGCCAGCTCACCACCAGGACAGTGGGTCACCGAGACCCAGTACTTC
NA | TRBJ1-4 | NA | TRBV5-1 | CASNKSYEKLFF | TGCGCCAGCAATAAAAGCTACGAAAAACTGTTTTTT
NA | TRBJ2-1 | NA | TRBV5-5 | CASIQGLTYNEQFF | TGTGCCAGCATCCAGGGACTGACTTACAATGAGCAGTTCTTC
once | TRBJ2-3 | TRBD2 | TRBV6-5 | CASRIAGSTDTQYF | TGTGCCAGCAGAATAGCGGGGAGCACAGATACGCAGTATTTT
few | TRBJ2-1 | TRBD2 | TRBV27 | CASSLGTSGGREQFF | TGTGCCAGCAGTCTCGGGACTAGCGGGGGGCGGGAGCAGTTCTTC
NA | TRBJ1-1 | NA | TRBV4-1 | CASSKGWGGPSEAFF | TGCGCCAGCAGCAAGGGGTGGGGGGGCCCCTCCGAAGCTTTCTTT
NA | TRBJ2-1 | NA | TRBV6-5 | CASSLKTSFNEQFF | TGTGCCAGCAGTCTGAAGACTAGTTTCAATGAGCAGTTCTTC
NA | TRBJ1-5 | NA | TRBV5-6 | CASSLARDLRGQPQHF | TGTGCCAGCAGCTTGGCCCGGGATTTAAGAGGTCAGCCCCAGCATTTT
NA | TRBJ2-3 | NA | TRBV15 | CATSRGLPLLDSRTDTQYF | TGTGCCACCAGCAGAGGCCTCCCACTATTAGACAGCCGCACAGATACGCAGTATTTT
once | TRBJ1-1 | NA | TRBV5-1 | CASRSGTIDTEAFF | TGCGCCAGCAGGTCTGGGACTATAGACACTGAAGCTTTCTTT
once | TRBJ2-2 | TRBD2 | TRBV28 | CASTRQSGENTGELFF | TGTGCCAGCACTCGACAAAGCGGGGAGAACACCGGGGAGCTGTTTTTT
NA | TRBJ2-7 | NA | TRBV30 | CAWTPGNSYEQYF | TGTGCCTGGACACCGGGAAACTCCTACGAGCAGTACTTC
NA | TRBJ2-5 | TRBD2 | TRBV7-3 | CASSLTGGLGPSGGEQETQYF | TGTGCCAGCAGCTTAACAGGGGGACTGGGTCCTAGCGGGGGAGAACAAGAGACCCAGTACTTC
NA | TRBJ2-2 | NA | TRBV13 | CASSLGREVGELFF | TGTGCCAGCAGCTTAGGCAGGGAAGTCGGGGAGCTGTTTTTT
NA | TRBJ2-7 | NA | TRBV19 | CASTYSGGRDPYEQYF | TGTGCCAGTACCTATTCGGGGGGCAGGGACCCCTACGAGCAGTACTTC
NA | TRBJ2-1 | TRBD2 | TRBV5-1 | CASRPSGGRNNEQFF | TGCGCCAGCAGACCTAGCGGGGGTAGAAACAATGAGCAGTTCTTC
NA | TRBJ2-7 | TRBD2 | TRBV4-1 | CASSQEGGGAPLRYEQYF | TGCGCCAGCAGCCAAGAGGGGGGGGGAGCCCCACTCCGCTACGAGCAGTACTTC
NA | TRBJ2-3 | TRBD1 | TRBV5-1 | CASNYQGSQGLTDTQYF | TGCGCCAGCAACTATCAAGGCTCACAGGGGCTCACAGATACGCAGTATTTT
NA | TRBJ2-7 | TRBD1 | TRBV7-9 | CASSLAGGYYEQYF | TGTGCCAGCAGCTTAGCAGGGGGCTATTACGAGCAGTACTTC
NA | TRBJ1-6 | NA | TRBV15 | CATSRDLQNSPLHF | TGTGCCACCAGCAGAGACCTACAGAATTCACCCCTCCACTTT
NA | TRBJ1-1 | TRBD1 | TRBV12-3/TRBV12-4 | CASSLGQGAEAFF | TGTGCCAGCAGTTTAGGGCAGGGGGCTGAAGCTTTCTTT
NA | TRBJ2-5 | NA | TRBV11-2 | CASSLRLGTAETQYF | TGTGCCAGCAGCTTAAGACTAGGGACTGCGGAGACCCAGTACTTC
NA | TRBJ1-1 | NA | TRBV6-5 | CASSYQGGTEAFF | TGTGCCAGCAGTTACCAGGGCGGCACTGAAGCTTTCTTT
NA | TRBJ1-1 | NA | TRBV6-5 | CASRQGQALGAFF | TGTGCCAGCAGGCAGGGGCAGGCTCTTGGAGCTTTCTTT
NA | TRBJ1-5 | NA | TRBV4-1 | CASSQDYPGFQPQHF | TGCGCCAGCAGCCAAGATTATCCAGGGTTTCAGCCCCAGCATTTT
once | TRBJ2-4 | NA | TRBV5-1 | CASSHEGELGIQYF | TGCGCCAGCAGCCACGAGGGGGAACTGGGCATTCAGTACTTC
NA | TRBJ2-2 | TRBD2 | TRBV7-3 | CASSLLAGGRTGELFF | TGTGCCAGCAGCTTGCTAGCGGGGGGACGCACCGGGGAGCTGTTTTTT
NA | TRBJ1-1 | NA | TRBV15 | CATSRDLVAVNTEAFF | TGTGCCACCAGCAGAGATCTCGTGGCGGTGAACACTGAAGCTTTCTTT
NA | TRBJ1-2 | NA | TRBV5-1 | CASSLQGANYGYTF | TGCGCCAGCAGCTTACAGGGAGCTAACTATGGCTACACCTTC
NA | TRBJ2-7 | TRBD2 | TRBV3-1/TRBV3-2 | CASRLLAGTDEQYF | TGTGCCAGCAGGCTTCTAGCGGGGACCGACGAGCAGTACTTC
NA | TRBJ1-2 | TRBD1 | TRBV19 | CASSSGGGQGYYGYTF | TGTGCCAGTAGCTCCGGGGGGGGACAGGGATACTATGGCTACACCTTC
NA | TRBJ1-1 | NA | TRBV19 | CASSINRATEAFF | TGTGCCAGTAGTATTAACAGGGCCACTGAAGCTTTCTTT
NA | TRBJ1-1 | NA | TRBV6-6 | CASRYGMQGNTEAFF | TGTGCCAGCAGATACGGGATGCAGGGGAACACTGAAGCTTTCTTT
few | TRBJ1-1 | NA | TRBV5-6 | CASSFRAGLGEAFF | TGTGCCAGCAGCTTCCGTGCGGGCCTGGGTGAAGCTTTCTTT
NA | TRBJ2-7 | NA | TRBV24-1 | CATSDPRAEGYEQYF | TGTGCCACCAGTGACCCCCGGGCCGAGGGATACGAGCAGTACTTC
NA | TRBJ2-1 | TRBD1 | TRBV2 | CASKDRQYNEQFF | TGTGCCAGCAAGGACAGGCAGTACAATGAGCAGTTCTTC
once | TRBJ2-7 | NA | TRBV4-1 | CASSQGVDRFNEQYF | TGCGCCAGCAGCCAAGGAGTCGACAGGTTCAACGAGCAGTACTTC
NA | TRBJ1-1 | TRBD1 | TRBV28 | CASRVLGQQNTEAFF | TGTGCCAGCAGAGTCTTGGGACAGCAGAACACTGAAGCTTTCTTT
NA | TRBJ1-2 | TRBD1 | TRBV12-3/TRBV12-4 | CASSRTGNYGYTF | TGTGCCAGCAGTCGGACAGGGAACTATGGCTACACCTTC
NA | TRBJ1-6 | NA | TRBV30 | CACPGKGLINSPLHF | TGTGCCTGTCCAGGGAAGGGTCTAATTAATTCACCCCTCCACTTT
NA | TRBJ2-2 | NA | TRBV5-4 | CASSLPRTGRGTGELFF | TGTGCCAGCAGCCTGCCCCGGACAGGGAGGGGCACCGGGGAGCTGTTTTTT
NA | TRBJ1-1 | NA | TRBV19 | CASTTGNTEAFF | TGTGCCAGTACTACAGGGAACACTGAAGCTTTCTTT
NA | TRBJ1-3 | NA | TRBV28 | CASSFTRRGVSGNTIYF | TGTGCCAGCAGTTTCACCCGCCGGGGGGTGAGCGGAAACACCATATATTTT
NA | TRBJ1-3 | TRBD1 | TRBV3-1/TRBV3-2 | CASSRTGGGYGNTIYF | TGTGCCAGCAGCCGAACAGGGGGCGGATATGGAAACACCATATATTTT
NA | TRBJ1-6 | NA | TRBV28 | CASRTDRPSSYNSPLHF | TGTGCCAGCAGAACCGACAGACCTAGCTCCTATAATTCACCCCTCCACTTT
NA | TRBJ2-5 | NA | TRBV19 | CASSTLPGEETQYF | TGTGCCAGTAGTACCCTCCCGGGGGAAGAGACCCAGTACTTC
NA | TRBJ1-2 | TRBD1 | TRBV4-1 | CASSQAQGDIYGYTF | TGCGCCAGCAGCCAAGCCCAGGGGGATATCTATGGCTACACCTTC
NA | TRBJ2-5 | NA | TRBV4-1 | CASSQGQQFQETQYF | TGCGCCAGCAGCCAAGGACAGCAGTTCCAAGAGACCCAGTACTTC
NA | TRBJ2-7 | TRBD1 | TRBV7-3 | CASSLSVDRANEQYF | TGTGCCAGCAGCTTATCGGTGGACAGGGCCAACGAGCAGTACTTC
NA | TRBJ1-1 | NA | TRBV18 | CASSPRARKGTEAFF | TGTGCCAGCTCACCAAGGGCTCGTAAGGGGACTGAAGCTTTCTTT
NA | TRBJ1-5 | NA | TRBV5-6 | CASSSGIRNQPQHF | TGTGCCAGCAGCTCGGGGATTAGGAATCAGCCCCAGCATTTT